The 10 T cell receptor beta chains in this list originate from one sample, sequenced in a study of T cell responses to AZD1222 COVID-19 vaccine. Profiling relied on immunoSEQ multiplex PCR, and the TCRdb table lists in-frame clones only, not all of them. The top ten hold approximately 0.5% of the sample, which has around 200,000 clones, about 90% seen once. The input for sequencing was peripheral blood, taken on day 0 of AZD1222 vaccination. The origin of the receptors is an adult in good health.

This chain joins TRBV30 and TRBJ1-1; D is ambiguous. The CDR3 covers 15 residues. CDR1 and CDR2 (germline): GTSNPN, SVGIG (reference sequence). The germline V and J ends were trimmed by 2 bases and 2 bases, with 15 bases remaining between them. The CDR3, as DNA: TGTGCCTGGAGTAGAGGAGGCGACACCAACACTGAAGCTTTCTTT. As protein: CAWSRGGDTNTEAFF.

This clone has just one count. The chain links TRBV21-1 to TRBJ1-5. TRBV21-1 is a pseudogene. The CDR3 is 16 residues long. In DNA form, the CDR3 reads TGTGCCAGCAGCAGGCCGACGGGGGAAGGGGATCAGCCCCAGCATTTT. Translated: CASSRPTGEGDQPQHF.

This chain joins TRBV11-2 and TRBJ1-1; D unclear. This CDR3 is built from 13 residues. Germline CDR1 is SGHAT and CDR2 is FQNNGV. Trimming shortened V by 2 bases and J by 7 bases, and 11 bases separated the two germline ends. The CDR3 loop reads CASSLNQACEAFF. DNA of the CDR3: TGTGCCAGCAGCTTAAATCAGGCGTGTGAAGCTTTCTTT. Drawing the rest from reference TRBV11-2 and TRBJ1-1, the complete variable domain is EAGVAQSPRYKIIEKRQSVAFWCNPISGHATLYWYQQILGQGPKLLIQFQNNGVVDDSQLPKDRFSAERLKGVDSTLKIQPAKLEDSAVYLCASSLNQACEAFFGQGTRLTVV.

The CDR3: CASSWGENTEAFF. CDR3 in DNA: TGTGCCAGCAGTTGGGGGGAAAACACTGAAGCTTTCTTT. The V gene is TRBV6-5, the J gene TRBJ1-1, with D possibly TRBD1 on 5 matching bases. This CDR3 is 13 amino acids long. The germline V and J ends were trimmed by 4 bases and 2 bases, with 8 bases remaining between them. Germline lookup yields CDR1 MNHEY and CDR2 SVGAGI.

This clone was seen a few times. CDR3 amino acids: CASSQDFRAYGYTF. For the CDR3, the DNA is TGTGCCAGCAGCCAAGATTTTAGGGCCTATGGCTACACCTTC. This chain links TRBV3-1 (or the pseudogene TRBV3-2) with TRBJ1-2; no clear D. The germline V gene encodes CDR1 LGHDT and CDR2 YNNKEL (reference sequence). The CDR3 contains 14 residues. Trimming stripped 0 bases from V and 4 bases from J, with 9 bases between.

This clone has more than one count but fewer than ten. This CDR3 is also generated by other DNA sequences in the sample. V usage is TRBV5-1 and J usage is TRBJ1-4; D remains unclear. Germline CDR1 is SGHRS and CDR2 is YFSETQ. V was cut by 0 bases and J by 0 bases, with 6 bases left in between. CDR3 length: 15 residues. The CDR3 DNA follows: TGCGCCAGCAGCTTGGGGCAGACAACTAATGAAAAACTGTTTTTT. Translation gives CASSLGQTTNEKLFF.

The gene calls are TRBV7-6 and TRBJ2-7, with 11 positions matching TRBD2. The junction had 2 bases not matched to a gene; V was cut back by 0 bases and J by 4 bases. Germline lookup yields CDR1 SGHVS and CDR2 FNYEAQ. The CDR3 spans 15 residues. The chain's CDR3 is CASSLASSGGYEQYF. In nucleotides, the CDR3 is TGTGCCAGCAGCTTAGCGTCTAGCGGGGGGTACGAGCAGTACTTC.

DNA of the CDR3: TGTGCCAGCAGCCCCCCGGACAGGGGCTCCTACAATGAGCAGTTCTTC. As protein: CASSPPDRGSYNEQFF. The V gene is TRBV5-4, the J gene TRBJ2-1; TRBD1 agrees at 9 bases. V lost 4 bases to trimming and J lost 0 bases; unmatched junction nucleotides: 5. From germline, CDR1 is SGHNT and CDR2 YYREEE (reference sequence). CDR3 size: 16 residues.

This clone was observed a single time. The rearrangement links TRBV11-3 to TRBJ2-7; D assignment may be TRBD1 or TRBD2 (6 bases each). With 0 bases removed from V and 7 bases from J, the gap between germline ends came to 16 bases. This CDR3 comprises 15 residues. Germline CDR1 reads SGHNT; CDR2 reads YENEEA. The CDR3 nucleotides read TGTGCCAGCAGCTTAGATTCCTCGGGGGCGGGAGAGCAGTACTTC. The encoded protein is CASSLDSSGAGEQYF.

The chain joins TRBV6-5 to TRBJ1-4, with D hard to call. The V end lost 7 bases, the J end lost 12 bases, and 15 bases lay between the germline ends. Germline lookup yields CDR1 MNHEY and CDR2 SVGAGI. The CDR3 length is 12 residues. The CDR3 reads CASKTSRAQLFF. In DNA, the CDR3 is TGTGCCAGCAAAACAAGCCGGGCCCAACTGTTTTTT.